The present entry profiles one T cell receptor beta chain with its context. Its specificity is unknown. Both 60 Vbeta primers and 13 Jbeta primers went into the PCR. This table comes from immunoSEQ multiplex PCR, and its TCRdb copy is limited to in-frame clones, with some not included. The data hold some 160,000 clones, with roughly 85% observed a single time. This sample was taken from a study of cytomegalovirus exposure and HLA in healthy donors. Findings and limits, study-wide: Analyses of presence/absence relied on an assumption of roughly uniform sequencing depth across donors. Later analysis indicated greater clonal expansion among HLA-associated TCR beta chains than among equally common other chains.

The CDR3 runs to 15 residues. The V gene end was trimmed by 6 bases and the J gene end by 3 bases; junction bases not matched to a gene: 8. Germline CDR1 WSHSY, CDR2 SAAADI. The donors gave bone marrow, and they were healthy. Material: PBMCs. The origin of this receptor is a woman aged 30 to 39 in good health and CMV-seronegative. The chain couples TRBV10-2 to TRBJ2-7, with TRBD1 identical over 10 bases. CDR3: CASRSGTGVLYEQYF. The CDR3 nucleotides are TGCGCCAGCAGATCCGGGACAGGGGTCCTCTACGAGCAGTACTTC.